Below are 25 T cell receptor beta chains sequenced from a single sample in a study of cytomegalovirus exposure and HLA in healthy donors. Amplification used 60 Vbeta primers and 13 Jbeta primers. Data came from immunoSEQ multiplex PCR; TCRdb stores just in-frame clones and leaves some out. The sample has 81,000 or so clones; about 77% are singletons. The specimen sequenced was PBMCs. These TCRs come from a man aged 60 to 75 in good health and CMV-seronegative.

The chain carries TRBV27 and TRBJ1-2; TRBD1 aligns across 9 bases. With 5 bases clipped from V and 2 bases from J, the junction kept 9 bases outside the gene matches. This CDR3 is built from 16 residues. CDR1 is MNHEY and CDR2 is SMNVEV in the germline V gene (reference sequence). The CDR3 DNA follows: TGTGCCAGCAGTACCGAACAGGGGGCAGGGAACTATGGCTACACCTTC. Protein: CASSTEQGAGNYGYTF.

The gene calls are TRBV6-5 and TRBJ2-5, with 7 bases matching TRBD2. The V and J ends lost 7 bases and 5 bases, in that order; junction bases with no gene match: 10. This CDR3 is 14 amino acids long. CDR1 and CDR2 (germline): MNHEY, SVGAGI. The CDR3 region has the DNA TGTGCCAGCACCGGGAACACCGGGGGGGAGACCCAGTACTTC. This gives the protein CASTGNTGGETQYF.

The chain employs TRBV7-2 and TRBJ2-3; 13 nucleotides line up with TRBD2. Germline CDR1 reads SGHTA; CDR2 reads FQGNSA. Unmatched junction bases numbered 3, after V lost 4 bases and J lost 5 bases. The CDR3 has 15 amino acids. DNA of the CDR3: TGTGCCAGCAGCTCGGGACTAGCGGGACAAGATACGCAGTATTTT. This translates into CASSSGLAGQDTQYF.

V and J are TRBV7-3 and TRBJ2-3, with D perhaps matching TRBD2 (5 bases). CDR1 and CDR2 from the germline V gene are SGHTA and FQGTGA. Trimming took 4 bases from V and 6 from J, leaving 14 bases between them. The CDR3 totals 14 residues. The CDR3 protein is CASSSGLGKDTQYF. As DNA, the CDR3 is TGTGCCAGCAGCTCAGGACTGGGCAAGGATACGCAGTATTTT. Combining the CDR3 with reference TRBV7-3 and TRBJ2-3 gives the whole variable domain GAGVSQTPSNKVTEKGKYVELRCDPISGHTALYWYRQSLGQGPEFLIYFQGTGAADDSGLPNDRFFAVRPEGSVSTLKIQRTERGDSAVYLCASSSGLGKDTQYFGPGTRLTVL.

V usage is TRBV30 and J usage is TRBJ2-3, with D perhaps matching TRBD2 (5 bases). This CDR3 has 15 amino acids. Germline V CDR1 and CDR2: GTSNPN, SVGIG (reference sequence). V lost 0 bases, J lost 6 bases, and 16 bases lay in between. This CDR3 reads CAWSVRARLGDTQYF. In DNA form, the CDR3 reads TGTGCCTGGAGTGTGAGGGCGCGGTTGGGCGATACGCAGTATTTT.

V gene TRBV4-1 combines with J gene TRBJ1-2; D call uncertain. Trimming shortened V by 4 bases and J by 4 bases, and 13 bases separated the two germline ends. This CDR3 comprises 14 residues. Germline V lookup: CDR1 MGHRA, CDR2 YSYEKL. Here the CDR3 reads CASSLRKAFYGYTF. CDR3 coding DNA: TGCGCCAGCAGCCTCCGAAAAGCCTTCTATGGCTACACCTTC.

The CDR3: CASSGHPPGGSEAFF. DNA of the CDR3: TGTGCCAGCAGCGGACACCCTCCAGGGGGCTCTGAAGCTTTCTTT. V is TRBV7-9 and J is TRBJ1-1, with 8 bases that match TRBD1. Germline lookup yields CDR1 SEHNR and CDR2 FQNEAQ (reference sequence). The CDR3 length is 15 residues. V was pared by 5 bases and J by 6 bases, with 11 bases of the junction left unmatched.

CDR3 in amino acids: CAWKLLGNTIYF. The CDR3 bases are TGTGCCTGGAAACTCCTAGGAAACACCATATATTTT. The chain links TRBV30 to TRBJ1-3; D remains unclear. Trimming left V 4 bases short and J 4 bases short, with 8 bases between. This CDR3 has 12 amino acids. Germline values: CDR1 GTSNPN, CDR2 SVGIG (reference sequence). The full variable domain, rest sourced from reference TRBV30 and TRBJ1-3, is SQTIHQWPATLVQPVGSPLSLECTVEGTSNPNLYWYRQAAGRGLQLLFYSVGIGQISSEVPQNLSASRPQDRQFILSSKKLLLSDSGFYLCAWKLLGNTIYFGEGSWLTVV.

The gene calls are TRBV19 and TRBJ1-5; possible D gene TRBD1, 5 bases. The CDR3 runs 13 residues. CDR1 and CDR2 (germline): LNHDA, SQIVND (reference sequence). The V gene lost 4 bases and the J gene lost 11 bases, with 15 bases spanning the gap. The CDR3 loop is CASSTEGVGTQHF. CDR3 sequence (DNA): TGTGCCAGTAGTACCGAAGGGGTGGGGACCCAGCATTTT.

The chain recombines TRBV5-8 with TRBJ2-3; 8 bases are a match to TRBD2. Germline CDR1 SGHTS, CDR2 YDEGEE. The CDR3 totals 16 residues. V shed 5 bases and J 3 bases; nucleotides not matched to a gene: 11. CDR3 nucleotides: TGTGCCAGCAGTCGCTACTCGGGGGGGGCTACAGATACGCAGTATTTT. It encodes CASSRYSGGATDTQYF.

The chain links TRBV30 to TRBJ1-1; no firm D call. Trimming took 0 bases from V and 0 from J, leaving 5 bases between them. CDR3 length: 13 residues. The V gene's germline CDR1 is GTSNPN and CDR2 SVGIG (reference sequence). CDR3: CAWSVSVNTEAFF. CDR3 nucleotide sequence: TGTGCCTGGAGTGTTTCAGTGAACACTGAAGCTTTCTTT.

The chain combines TRBV2 with TRBJ1-6; D perhaps matches TRBD1 (5 bases). V lost 6 bases, J lost 9 bases, and 18 bases lay in between. CDR1 SNHLY and CDR2 FYNNEI come from the germline V gene. This CDR3 contains 15 residues. The CDR3 sequence: CASSATTGVGSPLHF. The DNA of the CDR3 is TGTGCCAGCAGCGCCACAACGGGGGTCGGTTCACCCCTCCACTTT.

The chain combines TRBV7-2 with TRBJ2-3; D remains ambiguous. Germline CDR1 and CDR2: SGHTA and FQGNSA. The ends were cut back, 5 bases at V and 1 base at J, with 7 bases in the middle. The CDR3 consists of 13 residues. The CDR3 here is CASSPPGTDTQYF. CDR3 sequence (DNA): TGTGCCAGCAGCCCCCCGGGCACAGATACGCAGTATTTT.

V and J are TRBV4-1 and TRBJ2-1; a weak D match, TRBD2 (6 bases). The CDR3 is 16 amino acids. Trimming removed 4 bases from V and 9 bases from J, with 22 bases in between. Germline CDR1 reads MGHRA; CDR2 reads YSYEKL. The CDR3 nucleotides read TGCGCCAGCAGCCTAGGAGGGGTGGCGGCCCAGGGTGAGCAGTTCTTC. It yields the protein CASSLGGVAAQGEQFF.

J is TRBJ1-2 and V is TRBV30; 8 bases are shared with TRBD1. The germline gives CDR1 GTSNPN, CDR2 SVGIG (reference sequence). The CDR3 sequence is 13 residues long. Trimming cost V 6 bases and J 4 bases; bases outside gene matches: 7. The CDR3 coding sequence is TGTGCCTGTCCCGGGGGGACAGGCTATGGCTACACCTTC. This encodes CACPGGTGYGYTF.

The chain links TRBV7-3 to TRBJ2-3; 8 bases fit TRBD2. V lost 8 bases, J lost 0 bases, and 13 bases stayed unmatched. The germline V gene encodes CDR1 SGHTA and CDR2 FQGTGA. The CDR3 runs to 17 residues. The CDR3 region is CASGGQGRGESTDTQYF. In DNA form, the CDR3 reads TGTGCCAGCGGTGGGCAGGGGCGGGGGGAAAGCACAGATACGCAGTATTTT.

The rearrangement links TRBV6-4 to TRBJ2-1; 8 nucleotides align to TRBD2. This CDR3 region has 15 residues. Trimming removed 0 bases from V and 4 bases from J; junction bases left unmatched: 2. CDR1 is MRHNA, CDR2 SNTAGT, per germline. The chain's CDR3 is CASSDSAGGYNEQFF. Here the CDR3 DNA reads TGTGCCAGCAGTGACTCGGCGGGGGGTTACAATGAGCAGTTCTTC.

CDR3 protein: CASSYGLAGGPPHEQYF. CDR3 nucleotide sequence: TGCGCCAGCAGCTATGGACTAGCGGGGGGCCCCCCACACGAGCAGTACTTC. The chain employs TRBV5-1 and TRBJ2-7; 14 nucleotides agree with TRBD2. Germline values: CDR1 SGHRS, CDR2 YFSETQ. The V gene end was trimmed by 3 bases and the J gene end by 5 bases; junction bases not matched to a gene: 10. This CDR3 contains 17 residues.

The chain joins TRBV2 to TRBJ1-2, with D perhaps TRBD1 (6 bases). This CDR3 is built from 15 residues. V was clipped by 0 bases and J by 4 bases, with 12 bases between them. Germline-derived CDR1 and CDR2 are SNHLY and FYNNEI. The CDR3 is CASSEALGGGYGYTF. The CDR3 nucleotides are TGTGCCAGCAGTGAAGCGTTAGGGGGTGGCTATGGCTACACCTTC. Supplemented by reference TRBV2 and TRBJ1-2, the full variable domain reads EPEVTQTPSHQVTQMGQEVILRCVPISNHLYFYWYRQILGQKVEFLVSFYNNEISEKSEIFDDQFSVERPDGSNFTLKIRSTKLEDSAMYFCASSEALGGGYGYTFGSGTRLTVV.

The CDR3 coding sequence is TGTGCCAGCAGTGAACAAGGACAGGGTATACAGCCCCAGCATTTT. As protein: CASSEQGQGIQPQHF. J is TRBJ1-5 and V is TRBV6-1, with 8 positions matching TRBD1. The germline gives CDR1 MNHNS, CDR2 SASEGT. The trim removed 2 bases at V and 7 bases at J, leaving 7 bases unmatched. The CDR3 extends over 15 amino acids.

This clone was seen only a few times. V usage is TRBV6-6 and J usage is TRBJ1-2, with D maybe TRBD1 (5 bases). In germline, CDR1 is MNHNY, CDR2 SVGAGI (reference sequence). Deletions cut 7 bases from V and 1 base from J, with 10 bases between. The CDR3 is made up of 13 amino acids. The CDR3 DNA sequence: TGTGCCAGCACAAAGACAGTTAACTATGGCTACACCTTC. It translates to CASTKTVNYGYTF.

V gene TRBV18 combines with J gene TRBJ2-1; tentative D call: TRBD2 (6 bases). CDR3 length equals 15 residues. Trimming left V 6 bases short and J 0 bases short, with 12 bases between. Germline CDR1 KGHSH, CDR2 LQKENI. The CDR3 nucleotides are TGTGCCAGCTCTGGAGGGACCATCTCCTACAATGAGCAGTTCTTC. Translating it yields CASSGGTISYNEQFF.

A single count supports this clone. This sequence joins TRBV7-3 and TRBJ2-1, with 14 nucleotides matching TRBD2. V lost 1 base, J lost 7 bases, and 15 bases stayed unmatched. Germline CDR1 is SGHTA and CDR2 is FQGTGA. The CDR3 is 20 amino acids. The CDR3 loop is CASSLKGVGTSGGRGNEQFF. In nucleotides, the CDR3 is TGTGCCAGCAGCTTAAAGGGAGTGGGGACTAGCGGGGGTAGGGGGAATGAGCAGTTCTTC.

This chain connects TRBV6-6 to TRBJ2-3; no clear D gene. This CDR3 contains 13 residues. Germline CDR1 and CDR2: MNHNY and SVGAGI (reference sequence). Trimming shortened V by 5 bases and J by 1 base, and 7 bases separated the two germline ends. The CDR3 loop reads CASSTRGTDTQYF. CDR3 coding DNA: TGTGCCAGCAGTACTCGGGGCACAGATACGCAGTATTTT.

V is TRBV7-3 and J is TRBJ2-5, with 7 bases aligning to TRBD2. Germline CDR1 SGHTA, CDR2 FQGTGA. Trimming removed 5 bases from V and 5 bases from J; junction bases left unmatched: 5. The CDR3 totals 13 residues. CDR3 bases: TGTGCCAGCAGCCTGGGGGGGGTTGAGACCCAGTACTTC. As protein: CASSLGGVETQYF.